This TCR beta chain was retrieved from a study of cytomegalovirus exposure and HLA in healthy donors. Libraries were prepared by immunoSEQ multiplex PCR; TCRdb keeps only in-frame clonotypes and omits some of them. The sample has 85,000 to 95,000 clones; about 96% are singletons. Study findings and constraints: The tendency of first-cohort TCR clusters to co-occur in the 120 or so validation repertoires was the finding of a later analysis.

There are 14 residues in the CDR3. The germline gives CDR1 GTSNPN, CDR2 SVGIG (reference sequence). The V and J ends lost 1 base and 6 bases, in that order; junction bases with no gene match: 5. On this clone itself: What it binds is unknown.

This clonotype originated in a man between 18 and 29 years old in good health and CMV-seronegative. Material: PBMCs. V usage is TRBV30 and J usage is TRBJ1-4; 7 bases are shared with TRBD1. The CDR3 nucleotides read TGTGCCTGGAGTGGGCAGGGGGTGTATGAAAAACTGTTTTTT. As protein: CAWSGQGVYEKLFF.